These 5 T cell receptor beta chains were sequenced from one sample in a study of cytomegalovirus exposure and HLA in healthy donors. Primers included in the PCR were 60 Vbeta and 13 Jbeta primers. Libraries were prepared by immunoSEQ multiplex PCR; TCRdb keeps only in-frame clonotypes and omits some of them. Among some 120,000 clones listed, 70% to 80% were seen once. The sample was PBMCs. These receptors originate from a female donor in good health and CMV-seronegative.

This clone was seen just once. In nucleotides, the CDR3 is TGTGCCAGCAGCTTAGACCGGGTCTCCTACGAGCAGTACTTC. Amino acid sequence: CASSLDRVSYEQYF. The rearrangement links TRBV7-2 to TRBJ2-5; D ambiguous. The DNA end is more similar to TRBJ2-7, so the J call may be wrong. Germline V gives CDR1 SGHTA, CDR2 FQGNSA. The CDR3 is 14 amino acids.

This clone was observed a single time. This sequence joins TRBV18 and TRBJ1-3, with unresolved D. This CDR3 contains 16 residues. Between the trimmed V and J ends, which lost 3 bases and 0 bases, there was a span of 12 bases. CDR1 is KGHSH and CDR2 is LQKENI in the germline V gene. CDR3 loop: CASSPNIDDSGNTIYF. As DNA, the CDR3 is TGTGCCAGCTCACCCAACATCGATGACTCTGGAAACACCATATATTTT.

The chain uses TRBV7-3 and TRBJ2-1; TRBD1 aligns across 7 bases. The CDR3 totals 12 residues. V trimming: 4 bases; J trimming: 12 bases; junction bases outside the gene matches: 6. CDR1 SGHTA and CDR2 FQGTGA come from the germline V gene. CDR3 sequence (DNA): TGTGCCAGCAGCTCTACAGGGGCTTCGCAGTTCTTC. This translates into CASSSTGASQFF.

The chain recombines TRBV25-1 with TRBJ2-3; TRBD2 matches at 12 bases. The CDR3 length is 17 residues. With 3 bases clipped from V and 4 bases from J, the junction kept 8 bases outside the gene matches. Germline-derived CDR1 and CDR2 are MGHDK and SYGVNS. CDR3 region: CASSDSSGGAVPDTQYF. The CDR3 nucleotides read TGTGCCAGCAGTGACTCTAGCGGGGGGGCCGTCCCAGATACGCAGTATTTT. Drawing the rest from reference TRBV25-1 and TRBJ2-3, the complete variable domain is EADIYQTPRYLVIGTGKKITLECSQTMGHDKMYWYQQDPGMELHLIHYSYGVNSTEKGDLSSESTVSRIRTEHFPLTLESARPSHTSQYLCASSDSSGGAVPDTQYFGPGTRLTVL.

V gene TRBV19 combines with J gene TRBJ2-6, with a tentative D call TRBD1 (6 bases). The V and J ends lost 6 bases and 0 bases respectively, with 18 bases between them. The CDR3 contains 18 residues. CDR1 and CDR2 from the germline V gene are LNHDA and SQIVND (reference sequence). Here the CDR3 DNA reads TGTGCCAGTAGATGGTGGACAGCGCCCTACTCTGGGGCCAACGTCCTGACTTTC. The encoded protein is CASRWWTAPYSGANVLTF.